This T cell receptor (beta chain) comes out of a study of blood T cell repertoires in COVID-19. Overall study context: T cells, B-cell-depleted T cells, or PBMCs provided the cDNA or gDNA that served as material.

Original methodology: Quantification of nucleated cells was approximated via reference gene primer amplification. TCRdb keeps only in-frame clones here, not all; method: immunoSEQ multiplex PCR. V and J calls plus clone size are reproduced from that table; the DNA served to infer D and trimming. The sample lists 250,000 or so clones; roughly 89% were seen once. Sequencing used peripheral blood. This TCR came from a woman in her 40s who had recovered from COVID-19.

The CDR3 sequence is CASSPGSVRNIQYF. In DNA form, the CDR3 reads TGTGCCAGTAGTCCCGGGAGTGTTCGAAACATTCAGTACTTC. V is TRBV19 and J is TRBJ2-4; a possible D gene is TRBD2 (6 bases). V dropped 5 bases and J dropped 6 bases, with 14 bases sitting between them. This CDR3 is 14 amino acids long. Germline V gives CDR1 LNHDA, CDR2 SQIVND (reference sequence).